The T cell receptor beta chain under discussion was sequenced for a study of tumor-infiltrating lymphocytes in oesophageal squamous cell carcinoma. Turning to this clonotype: A much larger clone lies a single base off, so this may be a read error.

Germline V gives CDR1 SGHRS, CDR2 YFSETQ. This CDR3 is 16 amino acids long. TCRdb redid the calling of the PCR reads with MiXCR, one entry per CDR3 protein. The sample contains under 20,000 distinct CDR3 sequences, 50% of which appear only once. The chain recombines TRBV5-1 with TRBJ2-5, with TRBD2 matching 14 bases. The tail of the sequence fits TRBJ2-1 better, so the J call may be wrong. This clonotype was obtained from a male donor with esophageal squamous cell carcinoma. The sequenced material came from esophageal tumor tissue. As DNA, the CDR3 is TGCGCCAGCAGCTCGGGGACTAGCGGGAGCACAGAGACCCAGTTCTTC. Protein sequence: CASSSGTSGSTETQFF.